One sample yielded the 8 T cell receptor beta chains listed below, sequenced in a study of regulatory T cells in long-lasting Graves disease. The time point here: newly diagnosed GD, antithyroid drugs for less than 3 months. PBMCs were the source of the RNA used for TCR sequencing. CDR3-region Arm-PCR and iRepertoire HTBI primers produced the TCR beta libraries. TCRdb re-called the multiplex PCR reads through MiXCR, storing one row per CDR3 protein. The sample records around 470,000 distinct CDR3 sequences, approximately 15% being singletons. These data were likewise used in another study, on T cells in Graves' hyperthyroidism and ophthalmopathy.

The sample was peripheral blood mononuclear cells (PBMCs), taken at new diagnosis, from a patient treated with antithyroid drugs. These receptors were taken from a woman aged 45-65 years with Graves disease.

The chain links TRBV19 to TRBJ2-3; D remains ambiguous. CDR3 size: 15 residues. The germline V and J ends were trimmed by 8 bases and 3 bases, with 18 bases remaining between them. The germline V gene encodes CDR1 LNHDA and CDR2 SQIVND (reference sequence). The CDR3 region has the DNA TGTGCCAGTGCGAAATCAGCGACCCGTACAGATACGCAGTATTTT. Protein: CASAKSATRTDTQYF.

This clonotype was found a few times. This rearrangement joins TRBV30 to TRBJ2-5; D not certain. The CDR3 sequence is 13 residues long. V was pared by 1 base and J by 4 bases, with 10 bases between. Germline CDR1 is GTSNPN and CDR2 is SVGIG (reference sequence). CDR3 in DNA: TGTGCCTGGAGTGGGGGATCGGGAGAGACCCAGTACTTC. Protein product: CAWSGGSGETQYF.

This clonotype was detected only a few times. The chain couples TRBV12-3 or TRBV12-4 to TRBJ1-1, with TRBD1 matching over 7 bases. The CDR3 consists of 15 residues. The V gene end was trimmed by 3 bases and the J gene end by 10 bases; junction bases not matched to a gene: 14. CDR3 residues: CASSLVTGASVGAFF. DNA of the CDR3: TGTGCCAGCAGTTTGGTAACAGGGGCTTCCGTTGGAGCTTTCTTT.

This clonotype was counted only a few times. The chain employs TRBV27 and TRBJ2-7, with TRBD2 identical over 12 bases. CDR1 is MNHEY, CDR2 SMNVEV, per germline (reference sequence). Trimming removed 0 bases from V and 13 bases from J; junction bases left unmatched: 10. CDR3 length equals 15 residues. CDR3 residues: CASSLSGAGLAGHYF. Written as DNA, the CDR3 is TGTGCCAGCAGTTTATCCGGGGCGGGACTAGCGGGTCACTACTTC.

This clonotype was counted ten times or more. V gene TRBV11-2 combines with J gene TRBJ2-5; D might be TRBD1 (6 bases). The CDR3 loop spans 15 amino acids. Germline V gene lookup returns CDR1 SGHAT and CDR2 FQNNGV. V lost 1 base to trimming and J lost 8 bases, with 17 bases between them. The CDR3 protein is CASSLADRTIGTQYF. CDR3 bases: TGTGCCAGCAGCTTAGCAGACAGGACGATCGGCACCCAGTACTTC.

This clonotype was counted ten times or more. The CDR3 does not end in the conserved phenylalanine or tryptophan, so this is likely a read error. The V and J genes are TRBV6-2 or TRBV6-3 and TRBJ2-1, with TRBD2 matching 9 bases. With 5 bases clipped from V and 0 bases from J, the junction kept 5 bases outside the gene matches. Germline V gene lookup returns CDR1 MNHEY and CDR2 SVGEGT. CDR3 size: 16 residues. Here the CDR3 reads CASSASGENSYNEQFL. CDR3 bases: TGTGCCAGCAGTGCTAGCGGGGAAAACTCCTACAATGAGCAGTTCCTC.

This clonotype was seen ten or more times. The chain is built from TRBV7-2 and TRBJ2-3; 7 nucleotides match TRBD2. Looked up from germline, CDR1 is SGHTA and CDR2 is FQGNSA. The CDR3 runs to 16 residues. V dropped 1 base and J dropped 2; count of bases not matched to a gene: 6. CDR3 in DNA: TGTGCCAGCAGCTTAGGGGGGGGACTGATCACAGATACGCAGTATTTT. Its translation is CASSLGGGLITDTQYF.

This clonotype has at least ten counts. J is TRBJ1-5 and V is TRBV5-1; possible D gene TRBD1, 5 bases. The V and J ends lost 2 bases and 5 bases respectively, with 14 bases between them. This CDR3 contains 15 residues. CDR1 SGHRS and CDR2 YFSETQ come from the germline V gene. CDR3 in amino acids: CASSLLGAWDQPQHF. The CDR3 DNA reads TGCGCCAGCAGCTTACTAGGGGCGTGGGATCAGCCCCAGCATTTT.